The TCR beta chain under discussion was sequenced for a study of control samples from healthy donors and cancer patients (TCRdb year 2020). Library preparation was by the immunoSEQ multiplex PCR assay. The immuneACCESS repertoire file appears here via TCRdb, limited to in-frame rearrangements. These files lack a portion of the clones; in checked studies, under half of the deficit traces to unresolved V genes, and the cause of the others is not known. Within this sample are 50,000 or so clones, with 80% of them counted one time only. The leading ten clones occupy around a tenth of the sample. The germline V gene supplies CDR1 SGHTA and CDR2 FQGNSA. Its CDR3 holds 12 amino acids, cysteine through phenylalanine. Only CDR3 DNA remains: 36 bases, in frame from the first base. Trimming accounts for 1 base at V and 11 bases at J, while the number of junction bases matched to no gene is 4. A remark on this clone: Its antigen specificity is not known. No much larger clone is present one base from it, and per-base qualities are unavailable.

The TCR comes from a man in his sixties or seventies in good health. The sample consisted of blood. The V and J genes are TRBV7-2 and TRBJ1-1, with 7 bases in between that match TRBD1. The CDR3 has the sequence CASSLEDRVAFF. The nucleotide sequence is TGTGCCAGCAGCTTAGAAGACAGGGTGGCTTTCTTT.